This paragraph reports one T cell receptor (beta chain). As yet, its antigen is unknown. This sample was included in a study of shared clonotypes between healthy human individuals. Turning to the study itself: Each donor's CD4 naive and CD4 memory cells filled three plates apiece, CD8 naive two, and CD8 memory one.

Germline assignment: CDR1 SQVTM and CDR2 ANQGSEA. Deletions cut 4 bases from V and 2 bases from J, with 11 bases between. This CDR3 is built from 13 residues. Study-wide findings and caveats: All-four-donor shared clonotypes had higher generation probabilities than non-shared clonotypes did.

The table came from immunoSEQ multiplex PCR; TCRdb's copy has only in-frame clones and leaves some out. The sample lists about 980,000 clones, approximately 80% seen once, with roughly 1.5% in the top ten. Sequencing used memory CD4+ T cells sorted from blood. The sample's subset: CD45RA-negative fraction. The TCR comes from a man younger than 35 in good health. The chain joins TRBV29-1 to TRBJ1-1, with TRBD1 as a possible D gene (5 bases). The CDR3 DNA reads TGCAGCGTTGCTCAGGGAAGTAACACTGAAGCTTTCTTT. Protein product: CSVAQGSNTEAFF.